This T cell receptor beta chain appears in the sequencing data of a study of shared clonotypes between healthy human individuals. Study-wide points: Naive subsets typically showed greater estimated richness than memory subsets. The authors expected sequencing depth to affect clonotype sharing among donors.

Generated by immunoSEQ multiplex PCR, the TCRdb table keeps only in-frame clones and is missing some. The sample yields millions of clones, around 90% seen once. On this clone: Its antigen is still unknown. Other DNA sequences within the sample encode an identical CDR3.

With 0 bases clipped from V and 1 base from J, the junction kept 1 base outside the gene matches. CDR3 length: 15 amino acids. Germline lookup yields CDR1 ENHRY and CDR2 SYGVKD. This clonotype originated in a young man in good health. V is TRBV10-3 and J is TRBJ1-2; 8 nucleotides line up with TRBD1. The sample comprised naive CD4+ T cells sorted from blood. The subset was: CD45RA+ positively selected. The CDR3 loop is CAISESGQGNYGYTF. CDR3 in DNA: TGTGCCATCAGTGAGTCTGGACAGGGTAACTATGGCTACACCTTC.